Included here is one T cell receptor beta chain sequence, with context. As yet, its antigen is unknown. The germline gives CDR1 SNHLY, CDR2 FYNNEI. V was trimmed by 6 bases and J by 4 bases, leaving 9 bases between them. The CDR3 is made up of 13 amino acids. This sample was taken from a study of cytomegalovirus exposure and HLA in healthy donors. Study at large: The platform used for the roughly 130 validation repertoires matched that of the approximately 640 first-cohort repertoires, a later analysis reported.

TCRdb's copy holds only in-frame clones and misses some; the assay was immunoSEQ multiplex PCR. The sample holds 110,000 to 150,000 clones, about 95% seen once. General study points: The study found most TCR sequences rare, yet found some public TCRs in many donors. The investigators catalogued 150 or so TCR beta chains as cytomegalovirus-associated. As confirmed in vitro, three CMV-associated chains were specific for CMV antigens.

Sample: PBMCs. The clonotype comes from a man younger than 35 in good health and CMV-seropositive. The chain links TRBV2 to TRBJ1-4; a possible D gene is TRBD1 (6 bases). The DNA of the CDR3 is TGTGCCAGCAGACGGACAGTTAATGAAAAACTGTTTTTT. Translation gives CASRRTVNEKLFF.